This TCR beta chain was sequenced during a study of T cell responses to AZD1222 COVID-19 vaccine. With V trimmed by 6 bases and J by 7 bases, 10 bases remained unmatched. This CDR3 is built from 15 residues. Germline V gene data show CDR1 as MGHRA and CDR2 as YSYEKL. Produced via immunoSEQ multiplex PCR; TCRdb's table is partial and in-frame only. The profile shows some 100,000 clones, around nine tenths of them singletons. This rearrangement joins TRBV4-1 to TRBJ2-2; 8 bases are a match to TRBD2. Specimen: peripheral blood, collected on day 0 of AZD1222 vaccination. The sequence was collected from an adult in good health. In nucleotides, the CDR3 is TGCGCCAGCAGTTTCGGGAGGGCCTTTGGCGGGGAGCTGTTTTTT. It codes for CASSFGRAFGGELFF.